One sample yielded the 7 T cell receptor beta chains listed below, sequenced in a study of shared clonotypes between healthy human individuals. TCRdb's table, derived via immunoSEQ multiplex PCR, lists solely in-frame clones and lacks some. The sample records around 690,000 clones, 90% being singletons. The sample taken for sequencing was memory CD8+ T cells from PBMCs. Subset: CD45RO+ cells pooled with CCR7-negative TemRA cells. The source is a man aged 18 to 35 in good health. Some clones in this sample may be carry-over from other donors' samples.

V is TRBV6-1 and J is TRBJ2-1, with a possible D match to TRBD2 (6 bases). The CDR3 is made up of 14 amino acids. CDR1 and CDR2 (germline): MNHNS, SASEGT. Trimming removed 7 bases from V and 5 bases from J, with 15 bases in between. Here the CDR3 DNA reads TGTGCCAGCACGCCGGGAGTTTTACACAATGAGCAGTTCTTC. Its translation: CASTPGVLHNEQFF.

The chain is built from TRBV27 and TRBJ2-3; D gene unclear. The CDR3 consists of 15 residues. Per the germline V gene, CDR1 is MNHEY and CDR2 is SMNVEV (reference sequence). V lost 5 bases and J lost 4, with 16 bases in between. Written as DNA, the CDR3 is TGTGCCAGCAGTCCGGTCGGGTGGATTCCAGATACGCAGTATTTT. Residues: CASSPVGWIPDTQYF.

This chain joins TRBV29-1 and TRBJ1-2; no definite D call. The CDR3 extends over 14 amino acids. Germline V gene sequence: CDR1 SQVTM, CDR2 ANQGSEA. The germline V and J ends were trimmed by 6 bases and 2 bases, with 16 bases remaining between them. The CDR3 DNA is TGCAGCGTAACCACCCTGTCAGGAAACTATGGCTACACCTTC. It yields the protein CSVTTLSGNYGYTF.

The chain links TRBV4-1 to TRBJ1-1; tentative D call: TRBD1 (5 bases). This CDR3 spans 15 amino acids. CDR1 and CDR2 from the germline V gene are MGHRA and YSYEKL. The ends were cut back, 1 base at V and 5 bases at J, with 14 bases in the middle. As DNA, the CDR3 is TGCGCCAGCAGCCAAGGCGGAGCAGGGAGAACTGAAGCTTTCTTT. It translates to CASSQGGAGRTEAFF.

This sequence joins TRBV7-9 and TRBJ1-2; no clear D gene. The CDR3 sequence is 14 residues long. V lost 0 bases, J lost 5 bases, and 10 bases lay in between. The V gene's germline CDR1 is SEHNR and CDR2 FQNEAQ (reference sequence). The CDR3 coding sequence is TGTGCCAGCAGCTTAGCATGGAAGCATTATGGCTACACCTTC. It encodes CASSLAWKHYGYTF.

The rearrangement links TRBV28 to TRBJ1-2; D is unresolved. Germline loops: CDR1 MDHEN, CDR2 SYDVKM. The CDR3 is made up of 11 amino acids. V was pared by 7 bases and J by 4 bases, with 7 bases between. CDR3 in DNA: TGTGCCAGCAAAGATAGCTATGGCTACACCTTC. Its translation: CASKDSYGYTF.

The chain is built from TRBV15 and TRBJ2-5; a possible D gene is TRBD1 (5 bases). Trimming took 0 bases from V and 1 from J, leaving 12 bases between them. Looked up from germline, CDR1 is LNHNV and CDR2 is YYDKDF (reference sequence). This CDR3 region has 16 residues. The CDR3 region has the DNA TGTGCCACCAGCAGAGACGAAGGGGCCCCCCAAGAGACCCAGTACTTC. Protein: CATSRDEGAPQETQYF.